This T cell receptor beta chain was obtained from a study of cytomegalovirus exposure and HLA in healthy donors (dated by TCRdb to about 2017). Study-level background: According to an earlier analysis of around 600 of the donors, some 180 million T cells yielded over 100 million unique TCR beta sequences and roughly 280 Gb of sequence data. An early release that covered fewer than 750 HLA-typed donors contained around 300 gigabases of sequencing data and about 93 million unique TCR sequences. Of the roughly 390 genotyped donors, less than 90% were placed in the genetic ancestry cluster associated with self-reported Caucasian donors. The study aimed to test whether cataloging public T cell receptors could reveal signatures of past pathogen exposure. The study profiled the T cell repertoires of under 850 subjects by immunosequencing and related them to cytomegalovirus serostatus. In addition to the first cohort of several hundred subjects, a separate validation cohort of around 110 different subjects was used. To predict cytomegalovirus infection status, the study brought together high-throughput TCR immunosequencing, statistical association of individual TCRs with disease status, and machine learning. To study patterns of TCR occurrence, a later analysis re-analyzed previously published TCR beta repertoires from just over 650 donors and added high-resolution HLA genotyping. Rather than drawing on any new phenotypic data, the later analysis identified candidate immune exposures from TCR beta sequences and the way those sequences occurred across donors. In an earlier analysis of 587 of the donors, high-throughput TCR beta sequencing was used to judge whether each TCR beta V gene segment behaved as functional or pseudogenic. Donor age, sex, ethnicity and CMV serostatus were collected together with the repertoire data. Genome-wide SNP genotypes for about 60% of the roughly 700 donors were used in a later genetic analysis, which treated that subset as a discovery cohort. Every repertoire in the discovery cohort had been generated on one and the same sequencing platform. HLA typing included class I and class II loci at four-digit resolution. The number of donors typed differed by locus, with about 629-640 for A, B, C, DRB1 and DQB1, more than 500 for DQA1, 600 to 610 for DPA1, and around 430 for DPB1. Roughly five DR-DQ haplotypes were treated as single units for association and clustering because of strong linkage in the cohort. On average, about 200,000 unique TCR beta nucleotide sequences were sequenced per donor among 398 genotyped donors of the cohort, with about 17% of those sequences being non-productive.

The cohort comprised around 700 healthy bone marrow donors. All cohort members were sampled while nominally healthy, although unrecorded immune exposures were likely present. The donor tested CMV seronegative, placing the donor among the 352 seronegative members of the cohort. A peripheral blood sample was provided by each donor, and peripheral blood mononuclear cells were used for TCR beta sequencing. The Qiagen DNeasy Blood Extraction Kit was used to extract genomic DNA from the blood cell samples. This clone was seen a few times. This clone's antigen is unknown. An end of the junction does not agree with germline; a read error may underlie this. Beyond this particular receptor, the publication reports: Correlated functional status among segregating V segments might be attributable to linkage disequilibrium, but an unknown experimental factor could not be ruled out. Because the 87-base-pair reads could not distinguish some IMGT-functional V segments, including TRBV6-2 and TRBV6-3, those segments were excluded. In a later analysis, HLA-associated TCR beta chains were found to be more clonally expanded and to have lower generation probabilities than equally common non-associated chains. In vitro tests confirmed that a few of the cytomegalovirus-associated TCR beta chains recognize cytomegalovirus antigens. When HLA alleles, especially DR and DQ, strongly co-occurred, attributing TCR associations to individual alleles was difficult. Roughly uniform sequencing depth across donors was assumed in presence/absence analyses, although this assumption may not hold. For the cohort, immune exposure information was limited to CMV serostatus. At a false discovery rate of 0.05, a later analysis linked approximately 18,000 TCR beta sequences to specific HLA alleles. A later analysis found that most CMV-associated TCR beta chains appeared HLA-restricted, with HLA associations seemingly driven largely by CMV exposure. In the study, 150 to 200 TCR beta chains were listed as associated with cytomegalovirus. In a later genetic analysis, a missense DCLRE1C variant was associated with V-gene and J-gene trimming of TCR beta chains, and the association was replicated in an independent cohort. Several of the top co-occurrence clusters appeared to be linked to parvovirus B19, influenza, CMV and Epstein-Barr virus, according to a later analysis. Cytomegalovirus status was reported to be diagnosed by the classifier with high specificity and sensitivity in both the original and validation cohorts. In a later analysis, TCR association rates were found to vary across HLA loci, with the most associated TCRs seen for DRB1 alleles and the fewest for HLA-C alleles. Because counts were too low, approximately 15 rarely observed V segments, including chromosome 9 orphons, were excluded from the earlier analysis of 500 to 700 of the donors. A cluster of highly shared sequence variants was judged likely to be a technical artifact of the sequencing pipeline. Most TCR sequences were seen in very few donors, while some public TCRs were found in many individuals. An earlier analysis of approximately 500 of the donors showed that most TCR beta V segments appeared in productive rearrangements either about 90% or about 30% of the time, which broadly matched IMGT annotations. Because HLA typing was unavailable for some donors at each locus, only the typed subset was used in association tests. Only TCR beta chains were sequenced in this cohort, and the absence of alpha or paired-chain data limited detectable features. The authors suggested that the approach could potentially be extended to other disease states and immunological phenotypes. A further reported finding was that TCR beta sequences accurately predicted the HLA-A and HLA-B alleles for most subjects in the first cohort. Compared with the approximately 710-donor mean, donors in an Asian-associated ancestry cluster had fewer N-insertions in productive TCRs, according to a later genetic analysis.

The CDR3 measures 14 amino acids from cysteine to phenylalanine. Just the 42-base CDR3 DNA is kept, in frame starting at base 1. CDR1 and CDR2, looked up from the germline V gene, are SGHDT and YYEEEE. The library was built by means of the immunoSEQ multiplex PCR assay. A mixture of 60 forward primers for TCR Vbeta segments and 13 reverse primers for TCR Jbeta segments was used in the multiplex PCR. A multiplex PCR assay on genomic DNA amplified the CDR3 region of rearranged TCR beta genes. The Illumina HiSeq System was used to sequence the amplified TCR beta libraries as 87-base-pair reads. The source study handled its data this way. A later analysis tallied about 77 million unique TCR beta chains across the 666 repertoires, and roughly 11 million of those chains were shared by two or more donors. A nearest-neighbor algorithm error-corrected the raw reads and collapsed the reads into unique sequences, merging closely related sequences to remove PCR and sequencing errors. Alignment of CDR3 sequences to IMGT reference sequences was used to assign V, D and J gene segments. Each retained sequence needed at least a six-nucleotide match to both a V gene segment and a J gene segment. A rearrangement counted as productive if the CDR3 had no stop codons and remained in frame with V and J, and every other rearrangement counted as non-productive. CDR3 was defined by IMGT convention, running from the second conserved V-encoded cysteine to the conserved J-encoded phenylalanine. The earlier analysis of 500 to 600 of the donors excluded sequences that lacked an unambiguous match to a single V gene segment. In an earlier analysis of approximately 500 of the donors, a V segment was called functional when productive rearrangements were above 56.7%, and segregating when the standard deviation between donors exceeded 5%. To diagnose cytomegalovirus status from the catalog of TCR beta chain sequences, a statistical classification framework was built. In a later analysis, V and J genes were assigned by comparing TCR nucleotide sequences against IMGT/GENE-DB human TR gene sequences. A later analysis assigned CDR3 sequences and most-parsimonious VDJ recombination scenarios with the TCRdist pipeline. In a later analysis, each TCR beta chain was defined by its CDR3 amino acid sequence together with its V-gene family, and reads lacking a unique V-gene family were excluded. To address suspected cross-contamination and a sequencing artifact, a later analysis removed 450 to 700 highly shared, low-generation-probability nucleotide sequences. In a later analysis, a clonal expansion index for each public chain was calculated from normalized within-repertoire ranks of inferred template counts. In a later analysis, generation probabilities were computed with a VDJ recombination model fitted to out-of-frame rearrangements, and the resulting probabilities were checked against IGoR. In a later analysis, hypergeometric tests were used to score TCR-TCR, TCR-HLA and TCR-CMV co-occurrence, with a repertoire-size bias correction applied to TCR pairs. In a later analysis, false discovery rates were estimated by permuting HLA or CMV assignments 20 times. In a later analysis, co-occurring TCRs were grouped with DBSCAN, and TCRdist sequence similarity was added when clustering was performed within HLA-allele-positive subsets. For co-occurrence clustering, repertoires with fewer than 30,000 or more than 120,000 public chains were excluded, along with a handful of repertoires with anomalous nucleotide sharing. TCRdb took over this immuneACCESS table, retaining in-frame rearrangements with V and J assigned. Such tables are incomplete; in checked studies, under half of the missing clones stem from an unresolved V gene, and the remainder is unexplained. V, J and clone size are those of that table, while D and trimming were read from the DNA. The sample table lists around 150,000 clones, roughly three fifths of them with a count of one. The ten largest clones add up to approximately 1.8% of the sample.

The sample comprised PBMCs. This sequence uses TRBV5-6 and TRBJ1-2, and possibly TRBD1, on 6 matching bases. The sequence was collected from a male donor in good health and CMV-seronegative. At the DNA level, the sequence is TGTGCCAGCAGCTTGGAGGGGAGGGGGGACGGCTACCCCTTC. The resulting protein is CASSLEGRGDGYPF. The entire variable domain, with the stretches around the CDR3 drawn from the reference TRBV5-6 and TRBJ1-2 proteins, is DAGVTQSPTHLIKTRGQQVTLRCSPKSGHDTVSWYQQALGQGPQFIFQYYEEEERQRGNFPDRFSGHQFPNYSSELNVNALLLGDSALYLCASSLEGRGDGYPFGSGTRLTVV.